The clone carrying this T cell receptor (beta chain) occurred many times. Its antigen is unidentified. The sorted Tregs were CD4+CD25+CD127-/low cells. Constant-region reverse primers amplified full-length variable regions, followed by semi-nested Nested Universal Primer A PCR. Using its own MiXCR run on the 5' RACE reads, TCRdb lists one record per CDR3 protein. Of under 65,000 distinct CDR3 sequences in the sample, more than 20% are singletons; the top ten hold around 3.2%. V dropped 5 bases and J dropped 6; count of bases not matched to a gene: 10. CDR3 length: 15 residues. The germline gives CDR1 DFQATT, CDR2 SNEGSKA (reference sequence). Whole-study results and caveats: Tumor-infiltrating Treg TCR alpha and beta sequences overlapped most with tumor naive CD4+ T cells, then blood naive.

J is TRBJ2-1 and V is TRBV20-1, with TRBD2 identical over 10 bases. This TCR came from a female donor with breast cancer. The specimen was tumor-infiltrating Tregs sorted from the breast tumor. The CDR3 DNA is TGCAGTGCTCCATATCTAGCGGGAGTCTCCAATGAGCAGTTCTTC. It yields the protein CSAPYLAGVSNEQFF.